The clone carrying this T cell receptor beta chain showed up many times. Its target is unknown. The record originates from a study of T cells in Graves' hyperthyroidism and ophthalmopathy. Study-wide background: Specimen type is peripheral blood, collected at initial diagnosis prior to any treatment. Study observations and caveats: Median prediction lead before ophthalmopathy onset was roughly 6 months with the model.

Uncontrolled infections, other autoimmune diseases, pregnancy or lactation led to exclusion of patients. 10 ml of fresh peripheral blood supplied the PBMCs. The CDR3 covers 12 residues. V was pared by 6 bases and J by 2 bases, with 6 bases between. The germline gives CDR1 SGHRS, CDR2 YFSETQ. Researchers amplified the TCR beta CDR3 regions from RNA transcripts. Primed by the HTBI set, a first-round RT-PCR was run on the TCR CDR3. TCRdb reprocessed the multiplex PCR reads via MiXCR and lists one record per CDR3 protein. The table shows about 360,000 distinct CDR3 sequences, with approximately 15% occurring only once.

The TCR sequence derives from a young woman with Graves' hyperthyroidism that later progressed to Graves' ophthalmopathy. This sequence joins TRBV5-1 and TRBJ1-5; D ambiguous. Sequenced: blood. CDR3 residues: CASNIGNQPQHF. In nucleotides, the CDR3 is TGCGCCAGCAACATAGGCAATCAGCCCCAGCATTTT.